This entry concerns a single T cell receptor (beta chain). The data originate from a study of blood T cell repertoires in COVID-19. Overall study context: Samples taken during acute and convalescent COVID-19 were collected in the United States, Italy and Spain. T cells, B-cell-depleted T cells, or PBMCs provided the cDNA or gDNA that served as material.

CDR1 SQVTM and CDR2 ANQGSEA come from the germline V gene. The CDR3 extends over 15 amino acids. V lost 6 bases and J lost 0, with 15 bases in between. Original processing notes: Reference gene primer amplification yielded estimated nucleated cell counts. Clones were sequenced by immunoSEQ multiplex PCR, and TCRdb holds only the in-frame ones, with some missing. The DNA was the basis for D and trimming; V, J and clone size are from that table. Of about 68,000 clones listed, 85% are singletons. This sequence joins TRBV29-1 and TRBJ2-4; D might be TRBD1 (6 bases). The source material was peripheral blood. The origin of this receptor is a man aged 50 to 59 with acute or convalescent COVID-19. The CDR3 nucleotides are TGCAGCGTGGGGGCGGACAGCCGAGCCAAAAACATTCAGTACTTC. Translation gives CSVGADSRAKNIQYF.